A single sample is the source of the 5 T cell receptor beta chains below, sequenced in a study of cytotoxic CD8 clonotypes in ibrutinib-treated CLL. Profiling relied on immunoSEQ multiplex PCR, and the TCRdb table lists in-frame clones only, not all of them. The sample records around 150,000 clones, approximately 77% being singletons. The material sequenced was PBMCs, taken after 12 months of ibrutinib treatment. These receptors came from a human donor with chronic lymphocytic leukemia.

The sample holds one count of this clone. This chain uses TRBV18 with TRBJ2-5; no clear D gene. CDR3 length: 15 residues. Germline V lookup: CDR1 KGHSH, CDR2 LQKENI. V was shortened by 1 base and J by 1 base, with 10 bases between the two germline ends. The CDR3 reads CASSPQEGIQETQYF. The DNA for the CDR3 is TGTGCCAGCTCACCACAGGAAGGGATCCAAGAGACCCAGTACTTC.

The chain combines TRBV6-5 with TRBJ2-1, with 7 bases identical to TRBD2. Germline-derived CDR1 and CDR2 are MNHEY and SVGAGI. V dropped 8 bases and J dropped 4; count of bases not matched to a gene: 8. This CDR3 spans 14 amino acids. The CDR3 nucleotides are TGTGCCAGCCGGGCGGGGGATCGGTACAATGAGCAGTTCTTC. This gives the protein CASRAGDRYNEQFF.

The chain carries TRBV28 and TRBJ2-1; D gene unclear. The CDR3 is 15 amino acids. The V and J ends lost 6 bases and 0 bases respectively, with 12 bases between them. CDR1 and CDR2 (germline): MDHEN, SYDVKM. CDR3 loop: CASRADTRSYNEQFF. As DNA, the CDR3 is TGTGCCAGCAGGGCCGACACTCGCTCCTACAATGAGCAGTTCTTC.

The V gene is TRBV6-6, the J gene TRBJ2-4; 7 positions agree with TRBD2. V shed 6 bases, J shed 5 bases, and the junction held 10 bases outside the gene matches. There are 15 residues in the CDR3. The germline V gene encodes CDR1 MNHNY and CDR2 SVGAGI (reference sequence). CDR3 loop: CASSSGRLAENIQYF. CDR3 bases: TGTGCCAGCAGCTCGGGGAGGCTAGCGGAAAACATTCAGTACTTC.

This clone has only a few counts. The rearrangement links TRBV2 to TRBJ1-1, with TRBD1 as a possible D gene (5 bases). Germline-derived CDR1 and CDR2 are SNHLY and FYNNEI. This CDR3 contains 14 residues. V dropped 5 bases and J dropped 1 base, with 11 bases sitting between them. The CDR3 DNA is TGTGCCAGCAGTCCGGACACCTGGAACACTGAAGCTTTCTTT. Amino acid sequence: CASSPDTWNTEAFF.